A single T cell receptor (beta chain) is shown here with its context. What it binds is unknown. The data derive from a study of cytomegalovirus exposure and HLA in healthy donors. In the study overall: Early released data had around 89 million unique TCRs, all coming from HLA-typed donors.

This CDR3 comprises 13 residues. V lost 5 bases and J lost 8; bases outside the gene matches: 4. Germline CDR1 LNHDA, CDR2 SQIVND (reference sequence). The PCR made use of 60 Vbeta and 13 Jbeta primers. Assay used: immunoSEQ multiplex PCR; TCRdb lists only in-frame clones, some missing. The sample holds approximately 120,000 clones, around three quarters seen once. Study outcomes and limitations: Cytomegalovirus-associated TCR beta chains were listed, numbering some 150. Most subjects had HLA-A and HLA-B alleles reportedly predicted accurately by TCR beta sequences. When a later analysis compared HLA-associated TCR beta chains with equally common others, the HLA-associated chains turned out to be more clonally expanded and to have lower generation probabilities.

This clonotype was sampled from a woman in her fifties or sixties in good health and CMV-seropositive. V usage is TRBV19 and J usage is TRBJ2-2, with 8 bases that match TRBD2. What was sequenced was PBMCs. Here the CDR3 reads CASSRGGRGELFF. The CDR3 DNA is TGTGCCAGTAGTCGGGGCGGGAGGGGGGAGCTGTTTTTT.